This T cell receptor (beta chain) was identified in a study of T cells after yellow fever vaccination. MiXCR, run by TCRdb on the 5' RACE reads, gives a single entry per CDR3 protein. The sample holds about 340,000 distinct CDR3 sequences, around an eighth seen once. Per germline, CDR1 MNHEY and CDR2 SVGEGT. This CDR3 region has 15 residues. Trimming stripped 5 bases from V and 2 bases from J, with 13 bases between. There are a few counts of this clonotype. The sequencing here drew on CD4+ T cells sorted from PBMCs, taken 15 days after the yellow fever booster vaccination. The chain combines TRBV6-2 or TRBV6-3 with TRBJ2-1; TRBD1 is a possible D gene (6 bases). The receptor was derived from a man aged 18 to 30 who received the YFV17D yellow fever vaccine. CDR3 loop: CASSPDRYTYNEQFF. The CDR3 coding sequence is TGTGCCAGCAGTCCGGACAGATACACCTACAATGAGCAGTTCTTC.